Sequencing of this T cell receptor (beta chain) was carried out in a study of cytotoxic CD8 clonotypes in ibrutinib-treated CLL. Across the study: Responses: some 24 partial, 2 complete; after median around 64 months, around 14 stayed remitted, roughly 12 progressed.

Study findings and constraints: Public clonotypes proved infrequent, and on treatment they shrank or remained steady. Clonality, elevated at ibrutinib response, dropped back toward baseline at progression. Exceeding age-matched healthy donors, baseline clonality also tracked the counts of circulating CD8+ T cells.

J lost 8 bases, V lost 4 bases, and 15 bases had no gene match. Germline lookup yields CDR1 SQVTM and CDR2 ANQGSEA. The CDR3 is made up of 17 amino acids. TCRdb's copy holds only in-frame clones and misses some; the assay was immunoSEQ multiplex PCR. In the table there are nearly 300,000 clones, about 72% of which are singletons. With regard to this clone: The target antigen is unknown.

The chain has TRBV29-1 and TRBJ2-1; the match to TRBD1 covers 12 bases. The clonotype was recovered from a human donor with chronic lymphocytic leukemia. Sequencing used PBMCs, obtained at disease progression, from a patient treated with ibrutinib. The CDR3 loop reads CSVVFFVTGQGAHEQFF. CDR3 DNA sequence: TGCAGCGTTGTCTTTTTCGTTACGGGACAGGGGGCTCATGAGCAGTTCTTC.